This T cell receptor beta chain is drawn from a study of Ad26.COV2.S vaccination and SARS-CoV-2 variants (dated by TCRdb to the early 2020s). Broadly, across the study: Donors in the vaccine arm were drawn from COV1001, a phase I-IIa trial of Ad26.COV2.S in healthy adults that was multicentre, randomized, double-blind and placebo-controlled. Ad26.COV2.S was given intramuscularly at 5x10^10 or 1x10^11 viral particles, as a single shot or as two shots 56 days apart. TCRbeta repertoire sequencing was used to assess the specificity and breadth of SARS-CoV-2-reactive T cell receptors after Ad26.COV2.S vaccination. The TCR-sequenced set comprised approximately 32 samples: around 20 Ad26.COV2.S vaccine recipients, 5 placebo recipients and 8 SARS-CoV-2 convalescent individuals. Participants in the trial were split at random into five groups of five each, receiving low-dose or high-dose Ad26.COV2.S once or twice, or else placebo on both occasions. Throughout the experiments and outcome assessment, investigators stayed blinded to trial group allocation. Paper-wide results and their limitations: The authors noted that the TCR breadth and depth analyses may have underestimated total T cell responses. Comparable non-spike TCR breadth was observed between vaccine and placebo recipients, consistent with only spike being contained in the vaccine. Spike-specific TCR breadth was higher in Ad26.COV2.S recipients than in placebo recipients (P = 0.0014). The study lacked the statistical power to compare responses across vaccine doses or regimens. Substantial breadth of spike-specific CD8+ and CD4+ T cell responses was reported after vaccination.

Note on this clone: Its antigen is still unknown. It has no much larger one-base neighbor in the sample; base qualities were not kept. The sample carries other DNA sequences with the same CDR3.

Trimming takes 4 bases off V and 4 bases off J; junction bases not matched to a gene: 3. Counted from cysteine to phenylalanine, this CDR3 has 14 amino acids. Just the 42-base CDR3 DNA is kept, in frame starting at base 1. CDR1 and CDR2 are drawn from the germline V gene (reference sequence): SGHNT, YYREEE. TCRbeta CDR3 regions were sequenced with the immunoSEQ Assay. After extraction, genomic DNA underwent amplification by bias-controlled multiplex PCR, followed by high-throughput sequencing. The source study handled its data this way. To quantify the absolute abundance of every unique TCRbeta CDR3 region, sequences were collapsed and filtered. Usable DNA was measured by amplifying reference genes present in all nucleated cells, and TCRbeta template counts were normalized to that usable DNA to estimate T cell fraction. Repertoire TCRs were annotated as SARS-CoV-2-specific by exact matching of V gene, CDR3 amino acid sequence and J gene to a known reactive TCR set. The reference SARS-CoV-2 TCR set was derived from MIRA and filtered for enrichment in COVID-19-positive ImmuneCODE repertoires, a step that removed public or cross-reactive TCRs. Using the MIRA antigens, annotated TCRs were further analysed by specific ORF or by position within an ORF. Breadth was defined as annotated unique rearrangements over total unique productive rearrangements; depth was the summed frequency of those rearrangements. TCR breadth was compared between groups using two-sided Wilcoxon rank-sum tests. Held by TCRdb, this immuneACCESS table contains in-frame sequences only and omits some clones. Under half of the omission traces to an unresolved V gene where checked; the cause of the rest is unknown. From that table come the V and J calls and clone size; the DNA was used to work out D and trimming. This sample has 350,000 to 400,000 clones in its table, and approximately 91% of those were observed once. The ten most abundant clones make up 1.5% to 2% of the sample.

What the treatment or condition label conveys for this sample: around 19 received Ad26.COV2.S at low or high dose, single or two shots; several received placebo; per-sample allocation not given. Repertoires of vaccine and placebo recipients were sequenced from samples collected on day 63 after the first injection. In Cohort 1b, 20 to 25 adults aged 18-55 years were enrolled at a single site in Boston, USA, between 29 July and 7 August 2020. Ad26.COV2.S was a replication-incompetent adenovirus type 26 vector that expressed a prefusion-stabilized SARS-CoV-2 spike protein derived from the original Wuhan strain.

The sequence derives from a person aged 18-65 years who received the Ad26.COV2.S COVID-19 vaccine or a placebo. This chain is built from TRBV5-4 and TRBJ2-7, with 12 bases in between that match TRBD2. Sequencing used peripheral blood, obtained in a trial of Ad26.COV2.S vaccine versus placebo. The CDR3 protein sequence reads: CASSLTSGRYEQYF. The DNA is TGTGCCAGCAGCCTCACTAGCGGGAGGTACGAGCAGTACTTC.